Here is one TCR beta chain with its context. No antigen is known for it. Following RNA extraction, reverse transcription yielded cDNA that acted as the sequencing template. Only in-frame clones appear in the TCRdb table, and some are missing; sequencing was by immunoSEQ multiplex PCR. This sample has about 210,000 clones; 66% occur once, and the top ten carry 1.2%. The treatment is: oral pan-JAK inhibitor, 5-10 mg twice daily. Lesional scalp tissue (obtained by punch biopsy) and peripheral blood were collected from alopecia areata patients. The V gene lost 6 bases and the J gene lost 0 bases, with 15 bases spanning the gap. Germline V gene data show CDR1 as SQVTM and CDR2 as ANQGSEA. This CDR3 region has 15 residues. These data originate in a study of CD8+ T cells in alopecia areata. The study, taken as a whole, reports: Under tofacitinib, numerous expanded lesional clonotypes remained detectable in scalp and blood.

The clonotype comes from a human donor with alopecia areata. The V and J genes are TRBV29-1 and TRBJ1-3; the D gene is possibly TRBD1 (6 bases). This material consisted of CD4+ T cells sorted from blood, taken at approximately week 45, from a patient treated with tofacitinib. CDR3 nucleotides: TGCAGCGTGGCCTCGACAGGACTCTCTGGAAACACCATATATTTT. It codes for CSVASTGLSGNTIYF.